These 28 T cell receptor beta chains were all obtained from the same sample, sequenced in a study of T cells after yellow fever vaccination. Each CDR3 protein is one row after TCRdb ran MiXCR on the 5' RACE reads. The sample records about 320,000 distinct CDR3 sequences, 4% to 5.5% being singletons. The material sequenced was PBMCs, taken 15 days after the yellow fever booster vaccination. These receptor sequences come from a man younger than 35 who received the YFV17D yellow fever vaccine.

V gene TRBV12-3 or TRBV12-4 combines with J gene TRBJ2-7; 9 bases line up with TRBD1. This CDR3 spans 14 amino acids. With V trimmed by 6 bases and J by 5 bases, 8 bases remained unmatched. The CDR3 coding sequence is TGTGCCAGCAGGCCGGGACAGGGATTCCACGAGCAGTACTTC. Translating it yields CASRPGQGFHEQYF.

This chain connects TRBV20-1 to TRBJ2-5; D gene unclear. V lost 4 bases and J 10 bases, leaving 10 bases between the germline ends. CDR3 length: 10 residues. Germline-derived CDR1 and CDR2 are DFQATT and SNEGSKA (reference sequence). The CDR3 DNA reads as TGCAGTGCTACCGCCCCGGTCCAGTACTTC. This translates into CSATAPVQYF.

Ten or more counts support this clonotype. The chain is built from TRBV10-2 and TRBJ2-1, with 9 nucleotides matching TRBD1. Germline V gives CDR1 WSHSY, CDR2 SAAADI. J was trimmed by 5 bases and V by 6 bases; bases with no gene match: 8. The CDR3 consists of 15 residues. DNA of the CDR3: TGCGCCAGCAGCCCGGGACAGGGTTTCGACAATGAGCAGTTCTTC. It specifies CASSPGQGFDNEQFF.

At least ten counts were recorded for this clonotype. This sequence joins TRBV7-2 and TRBJ1-2; D gene ambiguous. CDR3 size: 13 residues. Between the trimmed V and J ends, which lost 5 bases and 6 bases, there was a span of 13 bases. The germline gives CDR1 SGHTA, CDR2 FQGNSA. CDR3 sequence reads: CASSPRSGDGYTF. The CDR3 region has the DNA TGTGCCAGCAGCCCCCGATCTGGGGATGGCTACACCTTC.

This clonotype was picked up many times. The J gene is TRBJ1-5, the V gene TRBV6-6, with D uncertain. The CDR3 consists of 16 residues. Trimming pared 0 bases from V and 3 bases from J, leaving 12 bases between. Germline CDR1 is MNHNY and CDR2 is SVGAGI (reference sequence). CDR3 nucleotides: TGTGCCAGCAGTTACTCAAGTATGGCTTCCAATCAGCCCCAGCATTTT. It translates to CASSYSSMASNQPQHF.

This clonotype was picked up many times. CDR3 residues: CASKLWSSAFF. The CDR3 bases are TGTGCCAGCAAATTATGGAGTTCGGCTTTCTTT. The chain joins TRBV6-2 or TRBV6-3 to TRBJ1-1; D not resolved. The CDR3 covers 11 residues. Trimming cost V 7 bases and J 11 bases, with 14 bases left between them. Germline V gives CDR1 MNHEY, CDR2 SVGEGT.

In its sample, this clonotype was seen many times. V usage is TRBV7-3 and J usage is TRBJ2-1; 9 nucleotides match TRBD2. The germline gives CDR1 SGHTA, CDR2 FQGTGA. The CDR3 is made up of 15 amino acids. With V trimmed by 5 bases and J by 4 bases, 6 bases remained unmatched. The CDR3 here is CASSALAGAYNEQFF. CDR3 bases: TGTGCCAGCAGCGCGTTAGCGGGGGCTTACAATGAGCAGTTCTTC.

This clonotype was picked up many times. This chain uses TRBV4-1 with TRBJ2-7, with D unclear. The CDR3 has 15 amino acids. V was pared by 0 bases and J by 1 base, with 10 bases between. CDR1 MGHRA and CDR2 YSYEKL come from the germline V gene. The CDR3 protein is CASSQDWPGSYEQYF. The CDR3 nucleotides read TGCGCCAGCAGCCAAGATTGGCCCGGGTCCTACGAGCAGTACTTC.

The chain carries TRBV5-1 and TRBJ2-1; tentatively, D is TRBD1 or TRBD2 (6 bases each). V lost 7 bases and J lost 4, with 15 bases in between. Germline V CDR1 and CDR2: SGHRS, YFSETQ. CDR3 size: 14 residues. CDR3 sequence reads: CASAPGATYNEQFF. CDR3 nucleotides: TGCGCCAGCGCGCCGGGGGCGACTTACAATGAGCAGTTCTTC.

This clonotype was seen repeatedly, ten times or more. The chain joins TRBV5-1 to TRBJ1-5; no clear D gene. Germline assignment: CDR1 SGHRS and CDR2 YFSETQ. The CDR3 spans 15 residues. V lost 4 bases, J lost 0 bases, and 11 bases lay in between. The CDR3 DNA follows: TGCGCCAGCAGCGTCGGGGAGCATAGCAATCAGCCCCAGCATTTT. It encodes CASSVGEHSNQPQHF.

This clonotype turned up a few times. The chain links TRBV4-1 to TRBJ1-1; D ambiguous. Germline V lookup: CDR1 MGHRA, CDR2 YSYEKL. This CDR3 is 13 amino acids long. The V end was cut by 0 bases, the J end by 5 bases, with 7 bases between. The CDR3: CASSQDGRTEAFF. CDR3 DNA sequence: TGCGCCAGCAGCCAAGACGGGAGGACTGAAGCTTTCTTT.

The sample holds a few counts of this clonotype. The rearrangement links TRBV27 to TRBJ1-6; TRBD1 might be the D (6 bases). The CDR3 consists of 19 residues. Germline assignment: CDR1 MNHEY and CDR2 SMNVEV (reference sequence). V was shortened by 8 bases and J by 0 bases, with 23 bases between the two germline ends. As DNA, the CDR3 is TGTGCCAGCGGCAAATGGGGGCATTCCAAGGCCTCCTATAATTCACCCCTCCACTTT. Residues: CASGKWGHSKASYNSPLHF.

This clonotype was counted ten times or more. The CDR3 DNA reads TGCGCCAGCAGCTTGGACATTTCCTACAATGAGCAGTTCTTC. This translates into CASSLDISYNEQFF. V usage is TRBV5-1 and J usage is TRBJ2-1; D unresolved. Germline values: CDR1 SGHRS, CDR2 YFSETQ. The CDR3 length is 14 residues. Trimming left V 0 bases short and J 1 base short, with 5 bases between.

This clonotype was observed once. The V call is TRBV5-4, the J call TRBJ2-1; no firm D call. Germline V gives CDR1 SGHNT, CDR2 YYREEE (reference sequence). This CDR3 region has 15 residues. The germline V and J ends were trimmed by 0 bases and 7 bases, with 14 bases remaining between them. Written as DNA, the CDR3 is TGTGCCAGCAGCTTGGTGGCGACCTCTGGGAATGAGCAGTTCTTC. As protein: CASSLVATSGNEQFF. Together with reference TRBV5-4 and TRBJ2-1, the CDR3 gives the full variable domain: ETGVTQSPTHLIKTRGQQVTLRCSSQSGHNTVSWYQQALGQGPQFIFQYYREEENGRGNFPPRFSGLQFPNYSSELNVNALELDDSALYLCASSLVATSGNEQFFGPGTRLTVL.

This clonotype came up many times. The V gene is TRBV12-3 or TRBV12-4, the J gene TRBJ1-6; a possible D gene is TRBD1 (5 bases). CDR3 length equals 15 residues. Deletions cut 6 bases from V and 7 bases from J, with 16 bases between. This CDR3 reads CASSSQGSVNSPLHF. The CDR3 region has the DNA TGTGCCAGCAGCTCCCAGGGTTCCGTGAATTCACCCCTCCACTTT.

This clonotype occurred many times. The chain is built from TRBV20-1 and TRBJ2-3; perhaps TRBD2 as D (5 bases). Germline V CDR1 and CDR2: DFQATT, SNEGSKA (reference sequence). The V and J ends lost 5 bases and 1 base respectively, with 10 bases between them. This CDR3 has 13 amino acids. This CDR3 is CSARGHGTDTQYF. The DNA for the CDR3 is TGCAGTGCTCGAGGGCACGGCACAGATACGCAGTATTTT.

The rearrangement joins TRBV7-2 to TRBJ2-2, with a weak D call TRBD1 (5 bases). CDR3 length: 15 residues. In germline, CDR1 is SGHTA, CDR2 FQGNSA. V gave up 1 base and J gave up 2 bases, with 8 bases separating them. The CDR3 protein is CASSLVGANTGELFF. The CDR3 DNA sequence: TGTGCCAGCAGCTTAGTAGGGGCCAACACCGGGGAGCTGTTTTTT.

The V call is TRBV5-1, the J call TRBJ1-2; D remains ambiguous. Germline lookup yields CDR1 SGHRS and CDR2 YFSETQ. This CDR3 is 14 amino acids long. V was cut by 1 base and J by 3 bases, with 10 bases left in between. CDR3 amino acids: CASSLWAADYGYTF. The CDR3, as DNA: TGCGCCAGCAGCTTGTGGGCGGCCGACTATGGCTACACCTTC.

There are many counts of this clonotype. This chain links TRBV7-9 with TRBJ1-1; D uncertain. The germline V gene encodes CDR1 SEHNR and CDR2 FQNEAQ (reference sequence). This CDR3 has 13 amino acids. Trimming took off 5 bases at V and 5 bases at J, with 12 bases between the two ends. This chain's CDR3 is CASSEVAYTEAFF. CDR3 nucleotide sequence: TGTGCCAGCAGCGAAGTGGCATATACTGAAGCTTTCTTT. Full variable domain (outside the CDR3, taken from reference TRBV7-9 and TRBJ1-1): DTGVSQNPRHKITKRGQNVTFRCDPISEHNRLYWYRQTLGQGPEFLTYFQNEAQLEKSRLLSDRFSAERPKGSFSTLEIQRTEQGDSAMYLCASSEVAYTEAFFGQGTRLTVV.

This clonotype came up many times. The chain carries TRBV28 and TRBJ2-1; the D gene is possibly TRBD1 (5 bases). Trimming shortened V by 4 bases and J by 1 base, and 14 bases separated the two germline ends. CDR3 length equals 16 residues. CDR1 is MDHEN and CDR2 is SYDVKM in the germline V gene. CDR3 region: CASSSNRRGSYNEQFF. DNA of the CDR3: TGTGCCAGCAGTTCAAATAGAAGGGGTTCCTACAATGAGCAGTTCTTC.

There are many counts of this clonotype. V and J are TRBV7-9 and TRBJ2-7, with D unresolved. Per the germline V gene, CDR1 is SEHNR and CDR2 is FQNEAQ (reference sequence). The ends were cut back, 5 bases at V and 3 bases at J, with 11 bases in the middle. There are 13 residues in the CDR3. CDR3 region: CASSPDGVYEQYF. The CDR3 DNA reads as TGTGCCAGCAGCCCCGACGGAGTCTACGAGCAGTACTTC.

The chain couples TRBV29-1 to TRBJ1-1; D not resolved. Per germline, CDR1 SQVTM and CDR2 ANQGSEA. The CDR3 sequence is 10 residues long. V lost 4 bases and J lost 7, with 7 bases in between. The CDR3 region is CSVGDREAFF. CDR3 in DNA: TGCAGCGTTGGAGACCGTGAAGCTTTCTTT.

This clonotype was detected many times. The chain couples TRBV6-1 to TRBJ2-7; D may correspond to TRBD1 or TRBD2 (5 bases each). Looked up from germline, CDR1 is MNHNS and CDR2 is SASEGT. This CDR3 contains 16 residues. Trimming removed 4 bases from V and 1 base from J, with 17 bases in between. CDR3 sequence reads: CASSGENWGPSYEQYF. As DNA, the CDR3 is TGTGCCAGCAGTGGCGAAAATTGGGGACCATCCTACGAGCAGTACTTC.

The chain is built from TRBV7-2 and TRBJ2-3; 11 bases align to TRBD2. The germline V gene encodes CDR1 SGHTA and CDR2 FQGNSA. CDR3 length equals 16 residues. J gave up 10 bases and V 1 base, and 10 bases lay outside the gene matches. The CDR3 sequence is CASSLGPSGGLVAQYF. The CDR3 bases are TGTGCCAGCAGCTTAGGGCCTAGCGGGGGGCTCGTAGCGCAGTATTTT.

This clonotype was recorded many times. This chain uses TRBV12-3 or TRBV12-4 with TRBJ1-2, with a tentative D call TRBD1 (5 bases). CDR3 size: 12 residues. V lost 5 bases and J 7 bases, leaving 11 bases between the germline ends. The CDR3 sequence: CASSNSGGGYTF. CDR3 coding DNA: TGTGCCAGCAGTAACTCCGGGGGTGGCTACACCTTC.

This clonotype showed up just a few times. This chain connects TRBV20-1 to TRBJ2-4; 7 nucleotides align to TRBD1. The CDR3 is 14 residues long. V gave up 3 bases and J gave up 5 bases; unmatched junction bases: 7. In germline, CDR1 is DFQATT, CDR2 SNEGSKA (reference sequence). The chain's CDR3 is CSASYRGRQNIQYF. The CDR3 DNA is TGCAGTGCTAGCTACAGGGGAAGGCAAAACATTCAGTACTTC.

This clonotype was detected ten times or more. The chain links TRBV7-2 to TRBJ2-5; D is ambiguous. The CDR3 is 12 residues long. Trimming cost V 2 bases and J 3 bases, with 4 bases left between them. Germline assignment: CDR1 SGHTA and CDR2 FQGNSA. CDR3 residues: CASSLSKETQYF. The CDR3 region has the DNA TGTGCCAGCAGCTTATCCAAAGAGACCCAGTACTTC.

This clonotype showed up just a few times. The chain couples TRBV12-3 or TRBV12-4 to TRBJ1-6; D is possibly TRBD1 (6 bases). The CDR3 totals 19 residues. V lost 5 bases to trimming and J lost 0 bases, with 20 bases between them. As DNA, the CDR3 is TGTGCCAGCAGTCACTCGAGCGACAGGACCTTCTCCTATAATTCACCCCTCCACTTT. Protein product: CASSHSSDRTFSYNSPLHF.